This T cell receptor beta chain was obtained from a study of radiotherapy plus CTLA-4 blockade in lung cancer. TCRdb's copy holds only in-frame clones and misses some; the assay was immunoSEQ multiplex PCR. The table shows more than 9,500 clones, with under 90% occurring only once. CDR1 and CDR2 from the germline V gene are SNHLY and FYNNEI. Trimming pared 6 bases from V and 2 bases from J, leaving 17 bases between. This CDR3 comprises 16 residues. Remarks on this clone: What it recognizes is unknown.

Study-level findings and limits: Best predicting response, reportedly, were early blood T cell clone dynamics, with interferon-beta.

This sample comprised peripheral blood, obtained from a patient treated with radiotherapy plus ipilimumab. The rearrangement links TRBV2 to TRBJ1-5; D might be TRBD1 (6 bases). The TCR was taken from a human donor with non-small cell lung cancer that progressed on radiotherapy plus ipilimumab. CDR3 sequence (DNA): TGTGCCAGCAGCACTTCAGGGGTATTCGGCAATCAGCCCCAGCATTTT. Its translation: CASSTSGVFGNQPQHF.